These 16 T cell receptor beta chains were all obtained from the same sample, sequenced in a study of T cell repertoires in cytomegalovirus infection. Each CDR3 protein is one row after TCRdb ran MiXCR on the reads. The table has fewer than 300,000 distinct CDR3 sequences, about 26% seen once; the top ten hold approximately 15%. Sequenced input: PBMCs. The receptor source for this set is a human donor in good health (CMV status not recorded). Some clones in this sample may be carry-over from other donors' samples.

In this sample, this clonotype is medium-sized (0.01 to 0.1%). This CDR3 reads CASSFSPADTQYF. The DNA of the CDR3 is TGTGCCAGCAGCTTCAGTCCCGCTGATACGCAGTATTTT. The V gene is TRBV7-2, the J gene TRBJ2-3; no firm D call. This CDR3 spans 13 amino acids. V lost 3 bases, J lost 6 bases, and 10 bases lay in between. From germline, CDR1 is SGHTA and CDR2 FQGNSA.

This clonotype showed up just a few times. The CDR3 coding sequence is TGTGCCAGCAGTTTTATCACCGGCAGGAGGGGCAACGAGCAGTACTTC. It yields the protein CASSFITGRRGNEQYF. This chain links TRBV7-2 with TRBJ2-7; tentative D call: TRBD2 (6 bases). Trimming removed 6 bases from V and 5 bases from J, with 23 bases in between. The germline V gene has CDR1 SGHTA and CDR2 FQGNSA. CDR3 length equals 16 residues.

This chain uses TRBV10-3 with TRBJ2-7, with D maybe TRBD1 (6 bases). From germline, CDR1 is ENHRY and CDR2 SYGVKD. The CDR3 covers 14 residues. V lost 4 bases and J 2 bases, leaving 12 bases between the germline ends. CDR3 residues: CAISAQGFPYEQYV. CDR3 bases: TGTGCCATCAGTGCACAGGGATTCCCCTACGAGCAGTACGTC.

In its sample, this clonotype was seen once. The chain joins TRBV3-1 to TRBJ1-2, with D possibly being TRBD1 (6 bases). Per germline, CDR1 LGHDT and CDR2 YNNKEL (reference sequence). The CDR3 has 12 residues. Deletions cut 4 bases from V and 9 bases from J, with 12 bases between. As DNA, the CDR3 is TGTGCCAGCAGCCTCCGGGACACGAGCTACACCTTC. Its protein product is CASSLRDTSYTF.

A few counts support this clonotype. CDR3 in amino acids: CASSLVGLVTQYF. CDR3 nucleotide sequence: TGTGCCAGCAGCTTAGTTGGACTAGTAACCCAGTACTTC. The chain couples TRBV7-2 to TRBJ2-5; 7 bases are shared with TRBD2. The CDR3 length is 13 residues. J was trimmed by 8 bases and V by 1 base; bases with no gene match: 4. CDR1 is SGHTA, CDR2 FQGNSA, per germline.

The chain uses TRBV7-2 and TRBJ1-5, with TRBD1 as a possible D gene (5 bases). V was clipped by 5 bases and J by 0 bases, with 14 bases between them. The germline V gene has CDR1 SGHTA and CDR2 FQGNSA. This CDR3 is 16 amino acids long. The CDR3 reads CASSAPGPNSNQPQHF. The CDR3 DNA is TGTGCCAGCAGCGCACCGGGACCTAATAGCAATCAGCCCCAGCATTTT.

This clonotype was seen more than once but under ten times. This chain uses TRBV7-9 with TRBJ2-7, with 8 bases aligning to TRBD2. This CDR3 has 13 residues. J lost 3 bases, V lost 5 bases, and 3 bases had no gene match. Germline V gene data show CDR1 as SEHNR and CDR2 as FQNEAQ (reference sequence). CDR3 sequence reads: CASSVAGGYEQYF. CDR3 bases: TGTGCCAGCAGCGTGGCGGGGGGCTACGAGCAGTACTTC.

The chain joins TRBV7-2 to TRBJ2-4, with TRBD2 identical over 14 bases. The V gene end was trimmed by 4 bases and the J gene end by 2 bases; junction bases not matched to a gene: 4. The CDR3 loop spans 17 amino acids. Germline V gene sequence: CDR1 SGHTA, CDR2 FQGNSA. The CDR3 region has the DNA TGTGCCAGCAGCTGGGGGACTAGCGGGGGATCCAAAAACATTCAGTACTTC. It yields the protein CASSWGTSGGSKNIQYF.

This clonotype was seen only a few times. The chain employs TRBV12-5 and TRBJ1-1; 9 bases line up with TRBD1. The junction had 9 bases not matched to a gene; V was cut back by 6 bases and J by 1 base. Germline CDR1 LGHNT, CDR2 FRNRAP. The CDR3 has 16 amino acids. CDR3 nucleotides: TGTGCTAGTGGCATGGGACAGGGAGGGACGAACACTGAAGCTTTCTTT. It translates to CASGMGQGGTNTEAFF.

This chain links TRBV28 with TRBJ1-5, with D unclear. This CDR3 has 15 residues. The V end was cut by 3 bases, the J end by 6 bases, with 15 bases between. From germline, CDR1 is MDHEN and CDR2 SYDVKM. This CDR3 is CASSLVTPRGQPQHF. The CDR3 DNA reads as TGTGCCAGCAGTTTGGTCACCCCACGGGGTCAGCCCCAGCATTTT.

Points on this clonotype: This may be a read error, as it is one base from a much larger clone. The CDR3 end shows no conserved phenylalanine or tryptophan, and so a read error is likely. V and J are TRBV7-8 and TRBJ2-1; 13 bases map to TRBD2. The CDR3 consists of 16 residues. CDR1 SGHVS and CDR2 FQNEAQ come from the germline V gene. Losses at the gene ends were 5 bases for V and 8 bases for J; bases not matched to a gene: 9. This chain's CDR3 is CASSPRTSGSRDEQFL. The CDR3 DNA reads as TGTGCCAGCAGCCCCCGGACTAGCGGGAGTCGGGATGAGCAGTTCTTA.

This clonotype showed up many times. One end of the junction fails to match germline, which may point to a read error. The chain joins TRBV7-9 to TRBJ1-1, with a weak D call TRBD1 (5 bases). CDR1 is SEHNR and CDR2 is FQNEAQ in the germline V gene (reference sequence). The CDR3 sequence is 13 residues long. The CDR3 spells CACRAGVYTEAFF. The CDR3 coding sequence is TGTGCCTGCAGGGCAGGTGTGTACACTGAAGCTTTCTTT.

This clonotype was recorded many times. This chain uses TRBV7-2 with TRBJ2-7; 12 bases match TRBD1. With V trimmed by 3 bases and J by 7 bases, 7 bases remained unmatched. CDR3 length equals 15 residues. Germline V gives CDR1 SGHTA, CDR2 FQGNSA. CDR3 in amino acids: CASSFAGQGAGEQYF. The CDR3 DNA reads TGTGCCAGCAGCTTCGCGGGACAGGGGGCGGGTGAGCAGTACTTC.

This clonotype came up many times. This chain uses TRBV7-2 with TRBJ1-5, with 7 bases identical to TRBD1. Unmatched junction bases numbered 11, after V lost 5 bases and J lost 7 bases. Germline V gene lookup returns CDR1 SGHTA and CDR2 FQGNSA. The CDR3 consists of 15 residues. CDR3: CASSPPGQFSQPQHF. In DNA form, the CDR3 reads TGTGCCAGCAGCCCTCCGGGACAGTTTTCCCAGCCCCAGCATTTT.

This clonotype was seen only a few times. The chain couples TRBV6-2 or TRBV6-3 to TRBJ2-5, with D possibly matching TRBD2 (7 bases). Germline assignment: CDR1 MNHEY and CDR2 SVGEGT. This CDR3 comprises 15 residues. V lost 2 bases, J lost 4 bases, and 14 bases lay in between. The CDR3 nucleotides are TGTGCCAGCAGTTACAACGGGGGGCGGGGAGAGACCCAGTACTTC. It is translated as CASSYNGGRGETQYF.

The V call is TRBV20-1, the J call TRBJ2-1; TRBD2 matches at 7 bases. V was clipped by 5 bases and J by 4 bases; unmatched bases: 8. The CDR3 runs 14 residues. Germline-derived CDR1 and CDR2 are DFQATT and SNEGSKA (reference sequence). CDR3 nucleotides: TGCAGTGCTGGAGTGGAGCGGGATTACAATGAGCAGTTCTTC. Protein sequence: CSAGVERDYNEQFF.